This T cell receptor (beta chain) was found in a study of shared clonotypes between healthy human individuals. Across the whole study: The study enrolled a couple of women and a few men aged 18 to 49. Study-wide results and caveats: Compared with clonotypes that all four donors shared, non-shared clonotypes had lower generation probabilities. Clonotype sharing across a handful of donors was observed for about 4.8% of naive CD4 clonotypes.

As concerns this clone: The antigen is undetermined.

Naivety among CD8 cells was defined by CD45RO negativity and positive CCR7 selection, thereby excluding terminally differentiated effector memory CD45RA+ cells. Using immunoSEQ multiplex PCR, the repertoire was profiled, and TCRdb retains in-frame clones only, with some absent. Altogether roughly 810,000 clones are present, 90% to 97% being singletons, with the ten largest covering less than 0.25%. The clonotype was recovered from a man aged 30 to 45 in good health. The sample comprised naive CD8+ T cells sorted from blood.

CDR3 loop: CASSYNRDEKLFF. Written as DNA, the CDR3 is TGTGCCAGCAGTTACAACAGGGATGAAAAACTGTTTTTT. The chain has TRBV6-5 and TRBJ1-4; the D gene is possibly TRBD1 (6 bases). V gave up 2 bases and J gave up 6 bases, with 7 bases separating them. CDR3 length equals 13 residues. Germline V gene data show CDR1 as MNHEY and CDR2 as SVGAGI.